The next 13 T cell receptor beta chains were all read from a single sample in a study of T cells in Graves' hyperthyroidism and ophthalmopathy. Regions amplified from RNA transcripts were the TCR beta CDR3 regions. The HTBI set primed first-round TCR CDR3 RT-PCR. One entry per CDR3 protein, called by TCRdb with MiXCR from the multiplex PCR reads. The table lists 800,000 or so distinct CDR3 sequences, roughly 37% of them singletons. Sequencing was performed on blood. These receptors originate from a man aged 18-30 years with Graves' hyperthyroidism.

The gene calls are TRBV6-5 and TRBJ1-6, with a possible D match to TRBD1 (6 bases). Trimming cost V 1 base and J 6 bases, with 13 bases left between them. CDR1 and CDR2 from the germline V gene are MNHEY and SVGAGI. The CDR3 sequence is 16 residues long. CDR3 in amino acids: CASSYFPGAGNSPLHF. The DNA for the CDR3 is TGTGCCAGCAGTTACTTCCCAGGGGCGGGTAATTCACCCCTCCACTTT.

This clonotype was counted many times. The V gene is TRBV19, the J gene TRBJ1-5; TRBD1 is a possible D gene (6 bases). Trimming took off 7 bases at V and 2 bases at J, with 15 bases between the two ends. The germline CDR1 and CDR2 sequences are LNHDA and SQIVND (reference sequence). The CDR3 spans 15 residues. CDR3 protein: CASMGTGIRNQPQHF. The CDR3 DNA is TGTGCCAGTATGGGCACAGGGATCCGCAATCAGCCCCAGCATTTT.

This clonotype was counted between two and nine times. The chain uses TRBV12-3 or TRBV12-4 and TRBJ1-1; D gene ambiguous. The CDR3 has 13 residues. V lost 4 bases and J 5 bases, leaving 11 bases between the germline ends. The CDR3 is CASSSRRLTEAFF. CDR3 coding DNA: TGTGCCAGCAGTTCCCGCCGCCTGACTGAAGCTTTCTTT.

This clonotype showed up just a few times. This chain joins TRBV7-2 and TRBJ2-7; 9 nucleotides match TRBD1. V dropped 5 bases and J dropped 3; count of bases not matched to a gene: 8. The CDR3 totals 15 residues. In germline, CDR1 is SGHTA, CDR2 FQGNSA. CDR3 sequence (DNA): TGTGCCAGCAGCATTGGGACAGGGACTCACTACGAGCAGTACTTC. It codes for CASSIGTGTHYEQYF.

A few counts support this clonotype. A clone one base away is much larger, so this may be a read error. The rearrangement uses TRBV19 and TRBJ1-1; no definite D call. Trimming removed 7 bases from V and 1 base from J, with 13 bases in between. The CDR3 has 14 amino acids. Germline V gives CDR1 LNHDA, CDR2 SQIVND (reference sequence). The DNA for the CDR3 is TGTGCCAGTAAACGGGCGGGAGCGAACACTGAAGCTTTCTTT. Translated, it gives CASKRAGANTEAFF.

This rearrangement joins TRBV7-2 to TRBJ2-7; D assignment may be TRBD1 or TRBD2 (6 bases each). The CDR3 is made up of 16 amino acids. The V gene's germline CDR1 is SGHTA and CDR2 FQGNSA. Deletions cut 7 bases from V and 2 bases from J, with 21 bases between. CDR3 in amino acids: CASTSTGRDIPYEQYF. In DNA, the CDR3 is TGTGCCAGCACCAGCACCGGGCGGGACATTCCCTACGAGCAGTACTTC.

Points on this clonotype: At one end, the junction sequence differs from germline, possibly due to a read error. The chain uses TRBV10-3 and TRBJ1-1; TRBD1 matches at 8 bases. Germline V CDR1 and CDR2: ENHRY, SYGVKD. CDR3 length: 16 amino acids. DNA for the CDR3: TGTGCCAGCAGTGCCTACAGGGGGGAGATGAACACTGAAGCTTTCTTT. It yields the protein CASSAYRGEMNTEAFF.

The chain employs TRBV10-3 and TRBJ2-7; maybe TRBD1 (5 bases). Germline V gene sequence: CDR1 ENHRY, CDR2 SYGVKD. V lost 4 bases to trimming and J lost 6 bases, with 13 bases between them. This CDR3 is built from 13 residues. The CDR3 coding sequence is TGTGCCATCAGTGCTAGGAGCAGGGCCGAGCAGTACTTC. Translated: CAISARSRAEQYF.

V and J are TRBV5-5 and TRBJ1-2; D unresolved. V was shortened by 7 bases and J by 8 bases, with 21 bases between the two germline ends. This CDR3 has 14 amino acids. The V gene's germline CDR1 is SGHKS and CDR2 YYEKEE (reference sequence). CDR3 DNA sequence: TGTGCCAGCTCACCCGCAGCAGGCTCACGCGGCTACACCTTC. Its translation: CASSPAAGSRGYTF.

The table lists this clonotype with many counts. This chain uses TRBV10-3 with TRBJ2-2, with 9 positions matching TRBD1. The J segment lost 4 bases and the V segment lost 6 bases, leaving 9 bases of the junction unmatched. CDR3 length equals 16 residues. Looked up from germline, CDR1 is ENHRY and CDR2 is SYGVKD. In DNA, the CDR3 is TGTGCCATCAGGACAGGGGGTGTAGGAGTCACCGGGGAGCTGTTTTTT. This gives the protein CAIRTGGVGVTGELFF.

This clonotype was found many times. The chain links TRBV9 to TRBJ1-3; D is perhaps TRBD1 (6 bases). This CDR3 spans 15 amino acids. Per germline, CDR1 SGDLS and CDR2 YYNGEE. V was cut by 3 bases and J by 0 bases, with 10 bases left in between. The CDR3 DNA reads as TGTGCCAGCAGCGGGGGACACCGCTCTGGAAACACCATATATTTT. This gives the protein CASSGGHRSGNTIYF.

This clonotype came up many times. V usage is TRBV7-2 and J usage is TRBJ1-3; D remains ambiguous. V was pared by 3 bases and J by 1 base, with 10 bases between. Germline V gene sequence: CDR1 SGHTA, CDR2 FQGNSA. The CDR3 runs to 15 residues. CDR3 protein: CASSFMGQSGNTIYF. As DNA, the CDR3 is TGTGCCAGCAGCTTTATGGGCCAGTCTGGAAACACCATATATTTT.

Comment on this clonotype: This may arise from a read error, as a much more abundant clone is one base away. V usage is TRBV10-3 and J usage is TRBJ1-2; D ambiguous. CDR3 length: 11 amino acids. Germline V gives CDR1 ENHRY, CDR2 SYGVKD. Trimming shortened V by 10 bases and J by 7 bases, and 13 bases separated the two germline ends. The CDR3 loop is CATSHLFGYTF. The CDR3 DNA sequence: TGTGCCACCTCGCACCTCTTTGGCTACACCTTC.